What follows are 29 T cell receptor beta chains derived from one specimen sequenced in a study of shared T cell receptors in the human thymus. Method: immunoSEQ multiplex PCR; TCRdb's copy keeps in-frame clones and lacks some. The table records hundreds of thousands of clones, approximately 89% of them present only once. These data were also filed under a second study, of human thymus T cells.

The sample was thymocytes. The receptors were gathered from a boy younger than two with a congenital heart defect.

The chain couples TRBV7-2 to TRBJ2-7; D gene ambiguous. CDR3 length equals 14 residues. Germline values: CDR1 SGHTA, CDR2 FQGNSA. V gave up 3 bases and J gave up 3 bases, with 12 bases separating them. The CDR3 protein is CASSFSAVHYEQYF. CDR3 nucleotides: TGTGCCAGCAGCTTTTCCGCGGTACACTACGAGCAGTACTTC.

The rearrangement links TRBV30 to TRBJ2-3, with D maybe TRBD2 (5 bases). CDR1 is GTSNPN, CDR2 SVGIG, per germline (reference sequence). Trimming pared 3 bases from V and 3 bases from J, leaving 22 bases between. The CDR3 runs to 17 residues. The CDR3 nucleotides are TGTGCCTGGAGCCTGAACCTGATAGCGACTCCAACAGATACGCAGTATTTT. The encoded protein is CAWSLNLIATPTDTQYF.

The V gene is TRBV11-2, the J gene TRBJ2-3, with 12 bases aligning to TRBD2. The J segment lost 3 bases and the V segment lost 4 bases, leaving 5 bases of the junction unmatched. The CDR3 spans 16 residues. Germline lookup yields CDR1 SGHAT and CDR2 FQNNGV. Written as DNA, the CDR3 is TGTGCCAGCAGCTACACTAGCGGGGGGACGACAGATACGCAGTATTTT. This gives the protein CASSYTSGGTTDTQYF.

The V and J genes are TRBV7-9 and TRBJ2-7, with 8 bases identical to TRBD2. This CDR3 region has 14 residues. Losses at the gene ends were 3 bases for V and 3 bases for J; bases not matched to a gene: 4. Per germline, CDR1 SEHNR and CDR2 FQNEAQ (reference sequence). CDR3 DNA: TGTGCCAGCAGCTTCGGGGGGGAGATCTACGAGCAGTACTTC. Protein sequence: CASSFGGEIYEQYF.

A single count supports this clone. The rearrangement joins TRBV5-6 to TRBJ2-7, with 14 bases fitting TRBD2. CDR1 and CDR2 from the germline V gene are SGHDT and YYEEEE. The V and J ends lost 4 bases and 3 bases, in that order; junction bases with no gene match: 15. The CDR3 loop spans 19 amino acids. CDR3 in DNA: TGTGCCAGCAGCAAGAACCCCGGGACTAGCGGGAGTTGCCTCTACGAGCAGTACTTC. Translation: CASSKNPGTSGSCLYEQYF.

This chain links TRBV7-2 with TRBJ1-1; 7 positions match TRBD1. This CDR3 is 16 amino acids long. Trimming cost V 5 bases and J 0 bases; bases outside gene matches: 9. Germline loops: CDR1 SGHTA, CDR2 FQGNSA. As DNA, the CDR3 is TGTGCCAGCAGCCAAGGTAGGGGGCCCATGAACACTGAAGCTTTCTTT. It is translated as CASSQGRGPMNTEAFF.

For this clone: Sequence at one end of the junction differs from germline and may be a read error. The V gene is TRBV28, the J gene TRBJ2-7; 9 bases fit TRBD1. CDR1 MDHEN and CDR2 SYDVKM come from the germline V gene. The length of the CDR3 is 14 residues. The CDR3 loop is CASRLWTGEYEQYF. DNA of the CDR3: TGTGCCAGCAGATTATGGACAGGGGAGTACGAGCAGTACTTC.

In this sample, this clone turned up once. The chain employs TRBV6-1 and TRBJ2-5; D is ambiguous. The J call may be mistaken, given a closer DNA end match to TRBJ2-7. The CDR3 contains 11 residues. The germline gives CDR1 MNHNS, CDR2 SASEGT. The CDR3 loop reads CASPLPYEQYF. CDR3 DNA sequence: TGTGCCAGCCCCCTGCCCTACGAGCAGTACTTC.

The CDR3 loop is CASSGLGVDQPQHF. DNA for the CDR3: TGTGCCAGCAGTGGCCTAGGGGTGGATCAGCCCCAGCATTTT. V usage is TRBV27 and J usage is TRBJ1-5, with D perhaps TRBD1 (5 bases). V gave up 5 bases and J gave up 5 bases, with 13 bases separating them. Germline assignment: CDR1 MNHEY and CDR2 SMNVEV (reference sequence). This CDR3 region has 14 residues.

The V and J genes are TRBV19 and TRBJ1-1; a possible D gene is TRBD1 (6 bases). V was pared by 2 bases and J by 4 bases, with 20 bases between. The length of the CDR3 is 17 residues. Per the germline V gene, CDR1 is LNHDA and CDR2 is SQIVND (reference sequence). The chain's CDR3 is CASSIWSQQGSGTEAFF. DNA of the CDR3: TGTGCCAGTAGTATATGGTCACAACAGGGATCGGGCACTGAAGCTTTCTTT.

V is TRBV6-1 and J is TRBJ1-2; TRBD1 matches at 7 bases. From germline, CDR1 is MNHNS and CDR2 SASEGT. The CDR3 spans 15 residues. After removal of 7 bases from V and 5 bases from J, the junction contained 13 bases not matched to a gene. The CDR3 sequence is CASKTEDRWGYGYTF. CDR3 sequence (DNA): TGTGCCAGCAAAACTGAGGACAGGTGGGGGTATGGCTACACCTTC.

There are a few counts of this clone. V is TRBV12-5 and J is TRBJ2-5, with no clear D. Trimming removed 1 base from V and 4 bases from J, with 7 bases in between. CDR3 size: 13 residues. The germline gives CDR1 LGHNT, CDR2 FRNRAP. CDR3 in DNA: TGTGCTAGTGGTTTGGGCTCGGGAGAGACCCAGTACTTC. As protein: CASGLGSGETQYF.

The chain carries TRBV14 and TRBJ2-3; 9 bases match TRBD2. The trim removed 3 bases at V and 2 bases at J, leaving 9 bases unmatched. CDR1 is SGHDN and CDR2 is FVKESK in the germline V gene. The CDR3 totals 17 residues. The CDR3 DNA sequence: TGTGCCAGCAGCCAGGTGGCCAGCGGGAGGCCCACAGATACGCAGTATTTT. Translation: CASSQVASGRPTDTQYF. Based on the CDR3 plus reference TRBV14 and TRBJ2-3, the full variable domain is EAGVTQFPSHSVIEKGQTVTLRCDPISGHDNLYWYRRVMGKEIKFLLHFVKESKQDESGMPNNRFLAERTGGTYSTLKVQPAELEDSGVYFCASSQVASGRPTDTQYFGPGTRLTVL.

The V call is TRBV5-1, the J call TRBJ2-7; D is unclear. The germline V and J ends were trimmed by 3 bases and 4 bases, with 8 bases remaining between them. The CDR3 extends over 12 amino acids. From germline, CDR1 is SGHRS and CDR2 YFSETQ. CDR3 nucleotides: TGCGCCAGCAGCTACAACGATTACGAGCAGTACTTC. Its protein product is CASSYNDYEQYF. Full variable domain (remainder filled in from reference TRBV5-1 and TRBJ2-7): KAGVTQTPRYLIKTRGQQVTLSCSPISGHRSVSWYQQTPGQGLQFLFEYFSETQRNKGNFPGRFSGRQFSNSRSEMNVSTLELGDSALYLCASSYNDYEQYFGPGTRLTVT.

This clone was counted a few times. V is TRBV7-2 and J is TRBJ2-2; 9 bases align to TRBD2. The germline gives CDR1 SGHTA, CDR2 FQGNSA. The J segment lost 7 bases and the V segment lost 1 base, leaving 10 bases of the junction unmatched. The CDR3 is made up of 17 amino acids. CDR3 DNA: TGTGCCAGCAGCTTAGTAATTAGCGGGAGTGGAAGCGGGGAGCTGTTTTTT. Protein sequence: CASSLVISGSGSGELFF.

The chain has TRBV15 and TRBJ2-7, with 8 bases that match TRBD2. Germline values: CDR1 LNHNV, CDR2 YYDKDF (reference sequence). This CDR3 region has 14 residues. V lost 3 bases, J lost 3 bases, and 4 bases stayed unmatched. Here the CDR3 reads CATSSLREDYEQYF. The CDR3 bases are TGTGCCACCAGCAGCCTGCGGGAGGACTACGAGCAGTACTTC.

This chain links TRBV27 with TRBJ2-1; tentative D call: TRBD1 (6 bases). Looked up from germline, CDR1 is MNHEY and CDR2 is SMNVEV (reference sequence). The CDR3 has 13 amino acids. V lost 3 bases, J lost 6 bases, and 9 bases lay in between. The CDR3, as DNA: TGTGCCAGCAGTTTCTGGGGGCGCAATGAGCAGTTCTTC. This translates into CASSFWGRNEQFF.

The chain uses TRBV15 and TRBJ2-5; D is unresolved. Per germline, CDR1 LNHNV and CDR2 YYDKDF (reference sequence). This CDR3 contains 11 residues. V lost 9 bases and J lost 5, with 10 bases in between. The CDR3 spells CATKQAETQYF. The CDR3 DNA follows: TGTGCCACTAAGCAAGCCGAGACCCAGTACTTC.

The chain recombines TRBV2 with TRBJ1-5; the D gene is possibly TRBD1 (5 bases). CDR3 length equals 18 residues. The V gene lost 3 bases and the J gene lost 3 bases, with 21 bases spanning the gap. Per the germline V gene, CDR1 is SNHLY and CDR2 is FYNNEI. The CDR3 nucleotides are TGTGCCAGCAGTGATTCACAGGTTTGTTTCAGGAACAATCAGCCCCAGCATTTT. Amino acids: CASSDSQVCFRNNQPQHF.

This chain connects TRBV5-1 to TRBJ2-5; D might be TRBD1 (5 bases). CDR3 length: 14 residues. With 1 base removed from V and 2 bases from J, the gap between germline ends came to 9 bases. Germline assignment: CDR1 SGHRS and CDR2 YFSETQ. CDR3 protein: CASSLMTAQETQYF. DNA for the CDR3: TGCGCCAGCAGCTTGATGACAGCTCAAGAGACCCAGTACTTC.

The V and J genes are TRBV4-3 and TRBJ2-5; TRBD1 might be the D (5 bases). Germline values: CDR1 LGHNA, CDR2 YSLEER. The CDR3 extends over 15 amino acids. The V gene lost 4 bases and the J gene lost 9 bases, with 21 bases spanning the gap. The CDR3 nucleotides are TGCGCCAGCAGCCTAACCAGGGATACTCCGCATTCCCAGTACTTC. Amino acids: CASSLTRDTPHSQYF.

The chain combines TRBV28 with TRBJ1-2; D uncertain. Trimming cost V 6 bases and J 4 bases, with 15 bases left between them. Germline lookup yields CDR1 MDHEN and CDR2 SYDVKM. The CDR3 has 14 amino acids. CDR3 sequence (DNA): TGTGCCAGCAGCCCACACCGGGTCCCCTATGGCTACACCTTC. As protein: CASSPHRVPYGYTF.

The chain uses TRBV11-2 and TRBJ2-5, with a possible D match to TRBD1 (6 bases). This CDR3 spans 16 amino acids. The germline V gene encodes CDR1 SGHAT and CDR2 FQNNGV. V lost 1 base, J lost 2 bases, and 14 bases lay in between. In nucleotides, the CDR3 is TGTGCCAGCAGCTTAGTGGGGCTTGGACAGCAAGAGACCCAGTACTTC. Translated, it gives CASSLVGLGQQETQYF.

The V call is TRBV14, the J call TRBJ2-1; 14 positions match TRBD2. Germline CDR1 is SGHDN and CDR2 is FVKESK. With V trimmed by 3 bases and J by 9 bases, 4 bases remained unmatched. The CDR3 has 15 amino acids. The chain's CDR3 is CASSHKGTSGGEQFF. The DNA for the CDR3 is TGTGCCAGCAGCCACAAGGGGACTAGCGGGGGTGAGCAGTTCTTC.

V usage is TRBV19 and J usage is TRBJ1-5, with 7 positions matching TRBD1. CDR1 is LNHDA, CDR2 SQIVND, per germline (reference sequence). CDR3 size: 20 residues. V was clipped by 0 bases and J by 2 bases; unmatched bases: 16. The DNA of the CDR3 is TGTGCCAGTAGTATAGATCCGGGACAGTACCGGTTTTATCGCAATCAGCCCCAGCATTTT. Its translation is CASSIDPGQYRFYRNQPQHF.

This clone turned up a few times. The chain has TRBV30 and TRBJ2-3; the match to TRBD2 covers 9 bases. This CDR3 spans 15 amino acids. CDR1 is GTSNPN, CDR2 SVGIG, per germline (reference sequence). The trim removed 0 bases at V and 5 bases at J, leaving 6 bases unmatched. The CDR3 protein is CAWSVASGTLDTQYF. The CDR3 DNA reads as TGTGCCTGGAGTGTAGCTAGCGGGACACTAGATACGCAGTATTTT.

V usage is TRBV6-5 and J usage is TRBJ2-1; 7 nucleotides align to TRBD2. The CDR3 runs 14 residues. Trimming at V came to 5 bases and at J to 5 bases, leaving 6 bases not matched to a gene. Looked up from germline, CDR1 is MNHEY and CDR2 is SVGAGI. The CDR3 is CASSQGLTDNEQFF. CDR3 nucleotides: TGTGCCAGCAGTCAGGGACTAACAGACAATGAGCAGTTCTTC.

This sequence joins TRBV28 and TRBJ1-5; D perhaps matches TRBD1 (6 bases). V lost 6 bases, J lost 3 bases, and 21 bases lay in between. CDR3 size: 17 residues. Looked up from germline, CDR1 is MDHEN and CDR2 is SYDVKM. The CDR3, as DNA: TGTGCCAGCAGACCTTCTACCGGGACACCGAACAATCAGCCCCAGCATTTT. As protein: CASRPSTGTPNNQPQHF.

The V gene is TRBV4-3, the J gene TRBJ1-2; a possible D gene is TRBD1 (6 bases). The germline V and J ends were trimmed by 0 bases and 2 bases, with 16 bases remaining between them. Germline V gene sequence: CDR1 LGHNA, CDR2 YSLEER. This CDR3 comprises 17 residues. Here the CDR3 DNA reads TGCGCCAGCAGCCAAGATTATCAAGCGGGGGCGAACTATGGCTACACCTTC. Protein: CASSQDYQAGANYGYTF.